The 30 T cell receptor beta chains listed next were all sequenced from one sample in a study of blood T cell repertoires in COVID-19. TCRdb's copy holds only in-frame clones and misses some; the assay was immunoSEQ multiplex PCR. The sample holds 110,000 to 150,000 clones, over 75% seen once. The material sequenced was peripheral blood. Receptor source: a woman in her forties or fifties with acute or convalescent COVID-19.

This chain joins TRBV25-1 and TRBJ2-1; 15 positions match TRBD2. V dropped 5 bases and J dropped 12; count of bases not matched to a gene: 8. The CDR3 has 15 residues. Germline CDR1 is MGHDK and CDR2 is SYGVNS. The CDR3 DNA sequence: TGTGCCAGCAGTCTCCACCTGGGACTAGCGGGAGGGCAGTTCTTC. Protein product: CASSLHLGLAGGQFF.

The gene calls are TRBV4-2 and TRBJ1-5; TRBD1 is a possible D gene (5 bases). Trimming pared 5 bases from V and 3 bases from J, leaving 17 bases between. CDR1 is LGHNA, CDR2 YNFKEQ, per germline. The CDR3 spans 16 residues. The DNA of the CDR3 is TGTGCCAGCAGCGCCGGGGGATTTGGGACCAATCAGCCCCAGCATTTT. Translation gives CASSAGGFGTNQPQHF.

This rearrangement joins TRBV19 to TRBJ1-5; 8 bases are shared with TRBD1. V shed 7 bases, J shed 6 bases, and the junction held 11 bases outside the gene matches. Germline V gene sequence: CDR1 LNHDA, CDR2 SQIVND (reference sequence). The CDR3 contains 15 residues. CDR3: CASNPDPRGRQPQHF. DNA for the CDR3: TGTGCCAGTAACCCCGATCCCAGGGGGCGTCAGCCCCAGCATTTT.

The chain carries TRBV15 and TRBJ1-1, with a weak D call TRBD1 (5 bases). Germline CDR1 LNHNV, CDR2 YYDKDF (reference sequence). The CDR3 has 13 residues. V was trimmed by 1 base and J by 5 bases, leaving 8 bases between them. The CDR3 loop is CATSRGAGTEAFF. The CDR3 nucleotides are TGTGCCACCAGCAGAGGAGCAGGGACTGAAGCTTTCTTT.

For the CDR3, the DNA is TGTGCCAGCAGTGTTGCTAGCGGGGGGGCCAGCGGGGAGACCCAGTACTTC. It is translated as CASSVASGGASGETQYF. The chain joins TRBV6-1 to TRBJ2-5, with 12 bases matching TRBD2. CDR3 length: 17 amino acids. J was trimmed by 5 bases and V by 4 bases; bases with no gene match: 11. CDR1 and CDR2 from the germline V gene are MNHNS and SASEGT.

There are a few counts of this clone. The chain links TRBV7-9 to TRBJ2-5; tentative D call: TRBD1 (7 bases). V lost 1 base and J lost 5, with 17 bases in between. Germline loops: CDR1 SEHNR, CDR2 FQNEAQ (reference sequence). The CDR3 covers 16 residues. Written as DNA, the CDR3 is TGTGCCAGCAGCTTAGATATCGGCAGGGGGAGGGAGACCCAGTACTTC. Translating it yields CASSLDIGRGRETQYF.

This clone was seen only once. The chain is built from TRBV5-1 and TRBJ1-2; 7 positions agree with TRBD1. The V and J ends lost 0 bases and 1 base, in that order; junction bases with no gene match: 12. This CDR3 contains 18 residues. Germline lookup yields CDR1 SGHRS and CDR2 YFSETQ. CDR3 residues: CASSLAPGQLNFNYGYTF. The CDR3, as DNA: TGCGCCAGCAGCTTGGCCCCGGGACAGCTTAACTTTAACTATGGCTACACCTTC.

This clone was seen only once. The J gene is TRBJ2-2, the V gene TRBV5-6; D is perhaps TRBD2 (6 bases). Germline-derived CDR1 and CDR2 are SGHDT and YYEEEE. V was pared by 1 base and J by 2 bases, with 12 bases between. The CDR3 extends over 16 amino acids. The DNA for the CDR3 is TGTGCCAGCAGCTTGTTGGGGGACTTCAACACCGGGGAGCTGTTTTTT. Translated: CASSLLGDFNTGELFF. Using reference TRBV5-6 and TRBJ2-2 for the parts outside the CDR3, the full variable domain is DAGVTQSPTHLIKTRGQQVTLRCSPKSGHDTVSWYQQALGQGPQFIFQYYEEEERQRGNFPDRFSGHQFPNYSSELNVNALLLGDSALYLCASSLLGDFNTGELFFGEGSRLTVL.

The CDR3 protein is CSASPGVIYGYTF. DNA of the CDR3: TGCAGTGCTAGTCCCGGGGTGATCTATGGCTACACCTTC. This chain joins TRBV20-1 and TRBJ1-2; no firm D call. Trimming took off 3 bases at V and 4 bases at J, with 12 bases between the two ends. The CDR3 runs 13 residues. Germline V gene lookup returns CDR1 DFQATT and CDR2 SNEGSKA (reference sequence).

V usage is TRBV7-3 and J usage is TRBJ2-1, with 9 bases aligning to TRBD2. The CDR3 extends over 15 amino acids. Germline V lookup: CDR1 SGHTA, CDR2 FQGTGA. The V and J ends lost 4 bases and 6 bases, in that order; junction bases with no gene match: 7. CDR3 coding DNA: TGTGCCAGCAGCTCAGGGGCTAGCGGGGCCAATGAGCAGTTCTTC. Translating it yields CASSSGASGANEQFF.

V is TRBV6-5 and J is TRBJ1-6, with a weak D call TRBD1 (5 bases). V lost 6 bases to trimming and J lost 7 bases, with 16 bases between them. Germline values: CDR1 MNHEY, CDR2 SVGAGI. This CDR3 has 15 amino acids. The CDR3 loop reads CASRRGGHPNSPLHF. The CDR3 DNA sequence: TGTGCCAGCAGGCGGGGTGGACACCCCAATTCACCCCTCCACTTT.

The V and J genes are TRBV29-1 and TRBJ1-1; D unresolved. The germline CDR1 and CDR2 sequences are SQVTM and ANQGSEA. This CDR3 contains 13 residues. V lost 6 bases and J lost 2, with 13 bases in between. The CDR3 spells CSVRVVANTEAFF. DNA for the CDR3: TGCAGCGTGAGGGTGGTGGCCAACACTGAAGCTTTCTTT.

The rearrangement joins TRBV9 to TRBJ1-1; D is uncertain. Looked up from germline, CDR1 is SGDLS and CDR2 is YYNGEE. V lost 0 bases to trimming and J lost 1 base, with 7 bases between them. The CDR3 totals 14 residues. The CDR3 region is CASSVVSGNTEAFF. In nucleotides, the CDR3 is TGTGCCAGCAGCGTAGTTAGTGGGAACACTGAAGCTTTCTTT.

This chain uses TRBV6-5 with TRBJ1-1, with a tentative D call TRBD1 (6 bases). The CDR3 sequence is 16 residues long. V was trimmed by 2 bases and J by 6 bases, leaving 19 bases between them. Germline CDR1 is MNHEY and CDR2 is SVGAGI. The CDR3 is CASSYGTPGVQAEAFF. CDR3 DNA sequence: TGTGCCAGCAGTTACGGCACCCCAGGGGTTCAAGCTGAAGCTTTCTTT.

This chain links TRBV7-3 with TRBJ1-6; a weak D match, TRBD1 (6 bases). This CDR3 region has 15 residues. Per germline, CDR1 SGHTA and CDR2 FQGTGA. V lost 1 base to trimming and J lost 7 bases, with 11 bases between them. As DNA, the CDR3 is TGTGCCAGCAGCTTAAAAACAGGGAAGAATTCACCCCTCCACTTT. It specifies CASSLKTGKNSPLHF.

The chain links TRBV7-3 to TRBJ2-7; 8 bases match TRBD2. Germline loops: CDR1 SGHTA, CDR2 FQGTGA. J lost 2 bases, V lost 5 bases, and 8 bases had no gene match. CDR3 length: 15 amino acids. The DNA of the CDR3 is TGTGCCAGCAGCCCAGCTAGCGGGCTCACCTACGAGCAGTACTTC. Translating gives CASSPASGLTYEQYF. Looking up the rest from reference TRBV7-3 and TRBJ2-7 gives the full variable domain: GAGVSQTPSNKVTEKGKYVELRCDPISGHTALYWYRQSLGQGPEFLIYFQGTGAADDSGLPNDRFFAVRPEGSVSTLKIQRTERGDSAVYLCASSPASGLTYEQYFGPGTRLTVT.

V and J are TRBV5-4 and TRBJ2-3; D possibly corresponds to TRBD2 (5 bases). V was pared by 4 bases and J by 5 bases, with 17 bases between. The CDR3 is made up of 15 amino acids. Germline CDR1 and CDR2: SGHNT and YYREEE (reference sequence). The chain's CDR3 is CASSVGGGRGDTQYF. The DNA for the CDR3 is TGTGCCAGCAGCGTCGGCGGAGGACGGGGAGATACGCAGTATTTT. Complete variable domain (other parts from reference TRBV5-4 and TRBJ2-3): ETGVTQSPTHLIKTRGQQVTLRCSSQSGHNTVSWYQQALGQGPQFIFQYYREEENGRGNFPPRFSGLQFPNYSSELNVNALELDDSALYLCASSVGGGRGDTQYFGPGTRLTVL.

The chain is built from TRBV7-3 and TRBJ2-7; 8 bases align to TRBD1. Trimming at V came to 5 bases and at J to 6 bases, leaving 6 bases not matched to a gene. The CDR3 has 13 amino acids. Germline CDR1 is SGHTA and CDR2 is FQGTGA. CDR3 protein: CASSVGQGREQYF. Written as DNA, the CDR3 is TGTGCCAGCAGCGTTGGACAGGGTCGCGAGCAGTACTTC.

V gene TRBV11-2 combines with J gene TRBJ1-4, with D possibly matching TRBD1 (5 bases). Trimming left V 4 bases short and J 0 bases short, with 9 bases between. Germline CDR1 reads SGHAT; CDR2 reads FQNNGV. The CDR3 is 15 amino acids. The CDR3 DNA reads as TGTGCCAGCAGCTCCACAGGATCAACTAATGAAAAACTGTTTTTT. Its translation is CASSSTGSTNEKLFF.

The chain couples TRBV2 to TRBJ2-7; no clear D. This CDR3 region has 14 residues. V lost 3 bases and J 2 bases, leaving 11 bases between the germline ends. The V gene's germline CDR1 is SNHLY and CDR2 FYNNEI. The DNA of the CDR3 is TGTGCCAGCAGTGATCGGCGGCTAGCCTACGAGCAGTACTTC. Translation: CASSDRRLAYEQYF.

The chain couples TRBV5-6 to TRBJ2-2; D not resolved. Between the trimmed V and J ends, which lost 2 bases and 6 bases, there was a span of 11 bases. Germline V gene sequence: CDR1 SGHDT, CDR2 YYEEEE. The CDR3 covers 14 residues. This CDR3 reads CASSFRVPAGELFF. The CDR3 coding sequence is TGTGCCAGCAGCTTCCGGGTTCCAGCCGGGGAGCTGTTTTTT.

The chain recombines TRBV27 with TRBJ2-6; D not certain. The V end was cut by 8 bases, the J end by 0 bases, with 11 bases between. The CDR3 is 15 residues long. Per germline, CDR1 MNHEY and CDR2 SMNVEV (reference sequence). The CDR3 is CASGEVASGANVLTF. CDR3 coding DNA: TGTGCCAGCGGTGAGGTAGCCTCTGGGGCCAACGTCCTGACTTTC.

This sequence joins TRBV6-1 and TRBJ2-7, with D uncertain. The CDR3 runs to 13 residues. Deletions cut 0 bases from V and 3 bases from J, with 6 bases between. Germline CDR1 is MNHNS and CDR2 is SASEGT. CDR3 in DNA: TGTGCCAGCAGTGAAGCGCGATACTACGAGCAGTACTTC. Protein product: CASSEARYYEQYF.

This clone was picked up one time. The chain recombines TRBV7-6 with TRBJ2-3, with D perhaps matching TRBD2 (5 bases). The CDR3 contains 15 residues. V gave up 5 bases and J gave up 7 bases, with 19 bases separating them. CDR1 is SGHVS and CDR2 is FNYEAQ in the germline V gene. CDR3 nucleotides: TGTGCCAGCAGCCCCTTCGGGATTGGAGCTAATACGCAGTATTTT. Its translation is CASSPFGIGANTQYF.

The rearrangement uses TRBV3-1 (or the pseudogene TRBV3-2) and TRBJ1-2; no reliable D call. Between the trimmed V and J ends, which lost 0 bases and 5 bases, there was a span of 10 bases. The germline gives CDR1 LGHDT, CDR2 YNNKEL (reference sequence). The CDR3 is 14 residues long. CDR3 sequence: CASSQDSALYGYTF. DNA of the CDR3: TGTGCCAGCAGCCAAGATAGCGCCCTATATGGCTACACCTTC.

The chain couples TRBV6-5 to TRBJ2-3; D is uncertain. CDR3 length: 14 residues. With 6 bases removed from V and 0 bases from J, the gap between germline ends came to 10 bases. CDR1 and CDR2 from the germline V gene are MNHEY and SVGAGI. CDR3 DNA: TGTGCCAGCAGCACAGATCCTAGCACAGATACGCAGTATTTT. This encodes CASSTDPSTDTQYF.

The count of this clone is one. This chain connects TRBV2 to TRBJ1-5; perhaps TRBD1 as D (5 bases). With 6 bases removed from V and 2 bases from J, the gap between germline ends came to 17 bases. The CDR3 runs 16 residues. CDR1 and CDR2 (germline): SNHLY, FYNNEI. The CDR3 DNA sequence: TGTGCCAGCAGCGCCTGGGGGGGTTTGGGCAATCAGCCCCAGCATTTT. It is translated as CASSAWGGLGNQPQHF.

Comment on this clone: At one of its ends the junction is not consistent with the germline gene, which may arise from a read error. The V call is TRBV11-2, the J call TRBJ2-3, with 9 bases that match TRBD2. The germline V gene has CDR1 SGHAT and CDR2 FQNNGV. This CDR3 spans 14 amino acids. CDR3 loop: CASSPGTSRDTQYF. DNA of the CDR3: TGTGCCAGCAGCCCTGGGACTAGCAGAGATACGCAGTATTTT.

This chain connects TRBV6-5 to TRBJ2-3; tentatively, D is TRBD1 (5 bases). The V end lost 5 bases, the J end lost 6 bases, and 9 bases lay between the germline ends. CDR1 and CDR2 (germline): MNHEY, SVGAGI. The length of the CDR3 is 12 residues. CDR3 nucleotides: TGTGCCAGCAGTAAGGGGCCCGATACGCAGTATTTT. Protein: CASSKGPDTQYF.

Points on this clone: Other DNA variants within this sample encode the same CDR3. This rearrangement joins TRBV11-2 to TRBJ1-1; TRBD1 is a possible D gene (6 bases). CDR3 length: 14 residues. The germline V and J ends were trimmed by 1 base and 4 bases, with 10 bases remaining between them. Per germline, CDR1 SGHAT and CDR2 FQNNGV. In DNA form, the CDR3 reads TGTGCCAGCAGCTTAGGGCAGGGGAGCACTGAAGCTTTCTTT. It is translated as CASSLGQGSTEAFF.